The present entry profiles one TCR beta chain with its context. Method: immunoSEQ multiplex PCR; TCRdb's copy keeps in-frame clones and lacks some. The sample lists about 190,000 clones, almost 85% occurring once. The germline V gene encodes CDR1 SGHVS and CDR2 FQNEAQ. Trimming pared 1 base from V and 5 bases from J, leaving 8 bases between. The CDR3 runs 13 residues. The data are from a study of blood T cell repertoires in COVID-19. V is TRBV7-8 and J is TRBJ1-1; D is possibly TRBD1 (5 bases). Sequenced input: peripheral blood. The sequence was obtained from a woman in her seventies with active or convalescent COVID-19. This chain's CDR3 is CASSLGGETEAFF. The DNA for the CDR3 is TGTGCCAGCAGCTTAGGGGGGGAGACTGAAGCTTTCTTT.